This TCR beta chain was captured in a study of blood T cells in healthy people across ages. At the level of the study: Through template switching, about one barcoded beta molecule was captured per two T cells, as measured in model experiments. Findings and caveats of the study: Unsorted PBMCs ruled out conclusive naive versus antigen-experienced comparison. Diversity of TCR beta per million T cells declined in a roughly linear way with age.

To note about this clonotype: The antigen is not known.

A J-beta primer mix and a sample-barcoded 5' primer were used in a second PCR of roughly 6 to 12 cycles. Every molecule of cDNA carried a tag from a template-switch adaptor with 12 random nucleotides. In TCRdb, the 5' RACE reads were re-called with MiXCR into one record per CDR3 protein. This table holds around 600,000 distinct CDR3 sequences, more than 45% found once. There are 14 residues in the CDR3. J gave up 7 bases and V 5 bases, and 5 bases lay outside the gene matches. Germline V CDR1 and CDR2: MDHEN, SYDVKM. This chain connects TRBV28 to TRBJ1-6; 7 bases agree with TRBD1. This TCR was sampled from an elderly man in good health. Sequencing was performed on blood. Here the CDR3 reads CASSRTGVNSPLHF. CDR3 DNA sequence: TGTGCCAGCAGTCGGACAGGCGTGAATTCACCCCTCCACTTT.